The text below deals with one T cell receptor (beta chain). The antigen remains unidentified. Germline V gene lookup returns CDR1 GTSNPN and CDR2 SVGIG (reference sequence). The CDR3 has 13 amino acids. Trimming took 1 base from V and 3 from J, leaving 10 bases between them. These data come from a study of CD8 T cells in ankylosing spondylitis. TCRdb processed the 5' RACE reads anew with MiXCR; each CDR3 protein has one entry. The data contain approximately 240,000 distinct CDR3 sequences, roughly a tenth of them singletons. Overall study results and limits: Earlier work had already found some motif variants in reactive arthritis synovial fluid and blood.

The sample was blood, either unsorted or a sorted T cell fraction (not recorded which). The receptor's source is a male donor with ankylosing spondylitis or in good health (not recorded which). The gene calls are TRBV30 and TRBJ2-7; D gene ambiguous. CDR3 sequence (DNA): TGTGCCTGGAGTGGCTCTGGATACTACGAGCAGTACTTC. This sequence encodes CAWSGSGYYEQYF. Filled out from reference TRBV30 and TRBJ2-7, the complete variable domain reads SQTIHQWPATLVQPVGSPLSLECTVEGTSNPNLYWYRQAAGRGLQLLFYSVGIGQISSEVPQNLSASRPQDRQFILSSKKLLLSDSGFYLCAWSGSGYYEQYFGPGTRLTVT.